The T cell receptor beta chain under discussion was sequenced for a study of shared clonotypes between healthy human individuals. Across the study: The composition of the donors was a couple of women and a few men aged 18 to 49. The study's findings and limits: The generation probabilities recorded for non-shared clonotypes fell below those of clonotypes shared by all four donors.

Naive CD8 cells, CD45RO-negative and positively selected for CCR7, excluded terminally differentiated effector memory CD45RA+ cells. The method was immunoSEQ multiplex PCR; TCRdb's version includes in-frame clones alone and lacks a portion of them. The sample has about 650,000 clones, about 95% seen once. Worth noting for this clone: Its specificity is not known.

The germline V gene has CDR1 SGHVS and CDR2 FNYEAQ. This CDR3 has 16 residues. The trim removed 5 bases at V and 4 bases at J, leaving 11 bases unmatched. The TCR originated in a woman aged 30 to 39 in good health. Sequencing used naive CD8+ T cells sorted from blood. The V gene is TRBV7-6, the J gene TRBJ2-1; 7 nucleotides align to TRBD1. CDR3: CASSTAYGTAYNEQFF. CDR3 nucleotides: TGTGCCAGCAGCACAGCATACGGGACAGCTTACAATGAGCAGTTCTTC.